This TCR beta chain was sequenced during a study of CD8+ T cells in alopecia areata. Findings of the study overall: Shared TCR sequences were less clear between patients than in mice, possibly partly from HLA diversity. An increase in clonality over normal scalp was evident in lesional scalp, especially alopecia totalis/universalis.

A FACSAria was used to sort CD4+ and CD8+ T cells. These cells came from PBMCs. In germline, CDR1 is LGHNA, CDR2 YNFKEQ. The CDR3 sequence is 15 residues long. V was shortened by 0 bases and J by 1 base, with 9 bases between the two germline ends. Sequencing templates came from extracted RNA that was reverse transcribed into cDNA. The protocol was immunoSEQ multiplex PCR, while the TCRdb copy is restricted to in-frame clones and leaves out a portion. The sample has about 99,000 clones; 55% are singletons. In the case of this clone: Its antigen is as yet unknown.

The receptor comes from a human donor in good health. The specimen was CD4+ T cells sorted from blood. J is TRBJ1-2 and V is TRBV4-2; D remains unclear. The CDR3 DNA sequence: TGTGCCAGCAGCCAAGAGGCCAGAAATAACTATGGCTACACCTTC. This translates into CASSQEARNNYGYTF.